These 24 T cell receptor beta chains originate from one sample sequenced in a study of OX40 agonist ivuxolimab in advanced cancers. The repertoire was sequenced with immunoSEQ multiplex PCR; TCRdb's copy has only in-frame clones and lacks some. The profile shows tens of thousands of clones, just under 85% of them singletons. This material consisted of CD4+ or CD8+ T cells sorted from blood, taken in a trial of the OX40 agonist ivuxolimab. The source of these receptors is an adult with an advanced solid tumor such as melanoma, head and neck, liver or kidney cancer.

The chain has TRBV5-4 and TRBJ1-2; 8 nucleotides align to TRBD1. CDR3 length: 14 amino acids. With V trimmed by 4 bases and J by 5 bases, 7 bases remained unmatched. CDR1 is SGHNT and CDR2 is YYREEE in the germline V gene (reference sequence). Written as DNA, the CDR3 is TGTGCCAGCAGCAACGGACAGGGCAGGTATGGCTACACCTTC. As protein: CASSNGQGRYGYTF.

CDR3 coding DNA: TGTGCCAGCAGCGCGGGAGCCTATGAGCAGTTCTTC. This gives the protein CASSAGAYEQFF. The V call is TRBV7-9, the J call TRBJ2-1, with 7 bases identical to TRBD2. Looked up from germline, CDR1 is SEHNR and CDR2 is FQNEAQ (reference sequence). Trimming cost V 5 bases and J 8 bases; bases outside gene matches: 3. The CDR3 totals 12 residues. The complete variable domain, with remaining parts taken from reference TRBV7-9 and TRBJ2-1, reads DTGVSQNPRHKITKRGQNVTFRCDPISEHNRLYWYRQTLGQGPEFLTYFQNEAQLEKSRLLSDRFSAERPKGSFSTLEIQRTEQGDSAMYLCASSAGAYEQFFGPGTRLTVL.

In DNA, the CDR3 is TGCGCCAGCAGCCCCCCACAGGGTCCGACGACAACATACGAGCAGTACTTC. This codes for CASSPPQGPTTTYEQYF. The chain recombines TRBV5-1 with TRBJ2-7, with a weak D call TRBD1 (6 bases). Germline V lookup: CDR1 SGHRS, CDR2 YFSETQ. CDR3 size: 17 residues. The ends were cut back, 4 bases at V and 4 bases at J, with 24 bases in the middle.

The chain couples TRBV5-1 to TRBJ2-1; 8 bases agree with TRBD1. CDR3 size: 15 residues. V shed 0 bases and J 4 bases; nucleotides not matched to a gene: 3. The germline gives CDR1 SGHRS, CDR2 YFSETQ. The CDR3 coding sequence is TGCGCCAGCAGCTTGGGACAGGGGAGGTACAATGAGCAGTTCTTC. Translated, it gives CASSLGQGRYNEQFF.

The chain uses TRBV7-8 and TRBJ2-1; possibly TRBD1 for D (6 bases). V gave up 5 bases and J gave up 2 bases, with 10 bases separating them. Per the germline V gene, CDR1 is SGHVS and CDR2 is FQNEAQ. This CDR3 comprises 14 residues. As DNA, the CDR3 is TGTGCCAGCAGCCGGACAGCCGCCTACAATGAGCAGTTCTTC. Translation: CASSRTAAYNEQFF. Together with reference TRBV7-8 and TRBJ2-1, the CDR3 gives the full variable domain: GAGVSQSPRYKVAKRGQDVALRCDPISGHVSLFWYQQALGQGPEFLTYFQNEAQLDKSGLPSDRFFAERPEGSVSTLKIQRTQQEDSAVYLCASSRTAAYNEQFFGPGTRLTVL.

This chain connects TRBV29-1 to TRBJ1-2; no reliable D call. CDR1 is SQVTM, CDR2 ANQGSEA, per germline. Trimming took off 4 bases at V and 0 bases at J, with 9 bases between the two ends. The CDR3 has 13 amino acids. The CDR3 is CSVGSPTNYGYTF. The CDR3 bases are TGCAGCGTTGGCAGTCCCACTAACTATGGCTACACCTTC.

The genes are TRBV10-2 and TRBJ1-5; D is uncertain. This CDR3 has 14 residues. Germline CDR1 reads WSHSY; CDR2 reads SAAADI. The ends were cut back, 0 bases at V and 5 bases at J, with 8 bases in the middle. CDR3 region: CASSESTGYQPQHF. The CDR3 nucleotides are TGCGCCAGCAGTGAGTCCACGGGGTATCAGCCCCAGCATTTT.

V and J are TRBV7-6 and TRBJ2-1; D ambiguous. With 1 base removed from V and 6 bases from J, the gap between germline ends came to 13 bases. This CDR3 has 15 amino acids. The germline V gene has CDR1 SGHVS and CDR2 FNYEAQ. CDR3 residues: CASSLEGIEINEQFF. For the CDR3, the DNA is TGTGCCAGCAGCTTAGAAGGGATTGAGATCAATGAGCAGTTCTTC.

The rearrangement uses TRBV28 and TRBJ1-1; tentatively, D is TRBD1 (6 bases). This CDR3 region has 12 residues. CDR1 and CDR2 from the germline V gene are MDHEN and SYDVKM. V lost 6 bases and J lost 5, with 10 bases in between. Here the CDR3 reads CASRYTGTEAFF. The CDR3 region has the DNA TGTGCCAGCAGGTATACAGGGACTGAAGCTTTCTTT.

In this sample, this clone turned up a few times. The chain carries TRBV2 and TRBJ2-1, with D possibly TRBD2 on 6 matching bases. The CDR3 has 16 amino acids. Germline V lookup: CDR1 SNHLY, CDR2 FYNNEI. The germline V and J ends were trimmed by 6 bases and 6 bases, with 21 bases remaining between them. The CDR3 nucleotides read TGTGCCAGCAGGGAAACCGGGACTTCAGTCCCCAATGAGCAGTTCTTC. Translating it yields CASRETGTSVPNEQFF.

CDR3 DNA sequence: TGTGCCAGCAGCCAACCAGGGCTTTTGGAGACCCAGTACTTC. Translation gives CASSQPGLLETQYF. This chain links TRBV14 with TRBJ2-5, with D tentatively TRBD1 (5 bases). CDR1 and CDR2 from the germline V gene are SGHDN and FVKESK. The V and J ends lost 2 bases and 5 bases respectively, with 12 bases between them. The length of the CDR3 is 14 residues.

This chain uses TRBV29-1 with TRBJ2-3; D may match TRBD1 or TRBD2 (5 bases each). With 6 bases removed from V and 2 bases from J, the gap between germline ends came to 12 bases. The CDR3 is 13 residues long. The germline CDR1 and CDR2 sequences are SQVTM and ANQGSEA. CDR3 region: CSVGDGNTDTQYF. Written as DNA, the CDR3 is TGCAGCGTGGGGGACGGAAACACAGATACGCAGTATTTT.

J is TRBJ1-4 and V is TRBV14; a possible D gene is TRBD1 (5 bases). V lost 4 bases, J lost 7 bases, and 16 bases lay in between. The CDR3 is 15 residues long. Germline assignment: CDR1 SGHDN and CDR2 FVKESK. The CDR3 loop reads CASSLRGPGGEKLFF. CDR3 nucleotide sequence: TGTGCCAGCAGCCTGCGGGGCCCCGGGGGTGAAAAACTGTTTTTT.

This sequence joins TRBV6-4 and TRBJ2-5; possible D gene TRBD2, 5 bases. CDR1 and CDR2 (germline): MRHNA, SNTAGT. Trimming took 3 bases from V and 4 from J, leaving 12 bases between them. The CDR3 loop spans 14 amino acids. The CDR3 DNA is TGTGCCAGCAGTGAGGTGGCGGGTGGAGAGACCCAGTACTTC. It encodes CASSEVAGGETQYF.

The V and J genes are TRBV29-1 and TRBJ2-1; a weak D match, TRBD2 (6 bases). Trimming stripped 6 bases from V and 6 bases from J, with 21 bases between. The CDR3 is made up of 15 amino acids. The germline V gene has CDR1 SQVTM and CDR2 ANQGSEA. Here the CDR3 DNA reads TGCAGCGTCCTAAGACTAGTGGGTTCGCGCAATGAGCAGTTCTTC. Translation gives CSVLRLVGSRNEQFF.

The V call is TRBV29-1, the J call TRBJ2-7; 7 positions agree with TRBD2. The trim removed 4 bases at V and 0 bases at J, leaving 6 bases unmatched. CDR1 is SQVTM and CDR2 is ANQGSEA in the germline V gene. The CDR3 has 14 amino acids. DNA of the CDR3: TGCAGCGTTGGTAGGGGAGGGAACTCCTACGAGCAGTACTTC. Translation gives CSVGRGGNSYEQYF.

The chain employs TRBV5-5 and TRBJ2-3, with D possibly matching TRBD2 (6 bases). This CDR3 contains 14 residues. The germline gives CDR1 SGHKS, CDR2 YYEKEE (reference sequence). With 7 bases removed from V and 0 bases from J, the gap between germline ends came to 12 bases. The CDR3 DNA follows: TGTGCCAGCCGAAAACTAGCTAGCACAGATACGCAGTATTTT. Translating gives CASRKLASTDTQYF.

This clone was detected a few times. The chain has TRBV9 and TRBJ1-6, with a tentative D call TRBD1 (5 bases). With 4 bases removed from V and 13 bases from J, the gap between germline ends came to 12 bases. The germline CDR1 and CDR2 sequences are SGDLS and YYNGEE. This CDR3 is built from 12 residues. DNA of the CDR3: TGTGCCAGCAGCACGCAGGGTAGCCCCCTCCACTTT. It encodes CASSTQGSPLHF.

This chain connects TRBV11-1 to TRBJ2-7; D tentatively fits TRBD1 or TRBD2 (6 bases each). Germline V lookup: CDR1 SGHAT, CDR2 FQDESV (reference sequence). CDR3 length: 17 residues. V shed 3 bases and J shed 5 bases, with 23 bases lying between them. CDR3 residues: CASSFQPGTPRGDEQYF. The CDR3 nucleotides read TGTGCCAGCAGCTTCCAACCTGGGACTCCGAGGGGGGACGAGCAGTACTTC.

The V call is TRBV28, the J call TRBJ1-2, with D uncertain. The germline V and J ends were trimmed by 1 base and 4 bases, with 10 bases remaining between them. The CDR3 has 14 amino acids. Germline CDR1 MDHEN, CDR2 SYDVKM. CDR3 residues: CASSLLSLPYGYTF. The CDR3 DNA reads as TGTGCCAGCAGTTTATTGAGCCTGCCCTATGGCTACACCTTC.

The gene calls are TRBV6-5 and TRBJ1-4; 7 bases align to TRBD1. The trim removed 6 bases at V and 4 bases at J, leaving 5 bases unmatched. The CDR3 is 14 residues long. The germline V gene has CDR1 MNHEY and CDR2 SVGAGI. DNA for the CDR3: TGTGCCAGCAGACACCGACAGGGTAATGAAAAACTGTTTTTT. Its translation is CASRHRQGNEKLFF.

The V gene is TRBV11-2, the J gene TRBJ2-7; 8 bases are a match to TRBD2. Germline loops: CDR1 SGHAT, CDR2 FQNNGV. V dropped 1 base and J dropped 0; count of bases not matched to a gene: 5. This CDR3 spans 16 amino acids. The CDR3 here is CASSLGGGRSSYEQYF. The CDR3 coding sequence is TGTGCCAGCAGCTTAGGGGGCGGGAGGAGCTCCTACGAGCAGTACTTC.

The gene calls are TRBV10-3 and TRBJ2-5, with D possibly TRBD1 on 5 matching bases. The germline gives CDR1 ENHRY, CDR2 SYGVKD. V lost 6 bases and J lost 5, with 13 bases in between. There are 13 residues in the CDR3. CDR3 in DNA: TGTGCCATCAGGGACAATACGGAGGAGACCCAGTACTTC. Protein: CAIRDNTEETQYF.

The chain has TRBV7-2 and TRBJ1-1, with 8 bases matching TRBD1. J was trimmed by 4 bases and V by 5 bases; bases with no gene match: 9. This CDR3 is built from 15 residues. Germline CDR1 and CDR2: SGHTA and FQGNSA. The CDR3 protein is CASSPLQGAFTEAFF. DNA of the CDR3: TGTGCCAGCAGCCCGCTGCAGGGGGCATTCACTGAAGCTTTCTTT.